The TCR beta chain under discussion was sequenced for a study of radiation and T cells in renal cell carcinoma (TCRdb year 2020). Looking at the study overall: The samples were drawn from a clinical trial, where primary renal cell carcinomas were treated with 15 Gy of stereotactic body radiation therapy and then removed by nephrectomy 4 weeks afterward. Across all 50 or so samples, 4,016,671 unique CDR3 nucleotide sequences, encoding roughly 2,600,000 unique CDR3 amino acid sequences, were identified. A total of around 53 samples underwent TCR beta sequencing, made up of approximately 26 tumors and some 27 peripheral blood samples. What the work shows at the level of the full study, not this receptor alone: Because pretreatment tumor biopsies were not available, the baseline intratumoral presence of clonotypes could not be determined. An increase in top tumor clonotypes in blood was observed from baseline to 2 weeks post-radiation, followed by contraction by 4 weeks, which was taken to suggest transient expansion of tumor-resident clones. With a single-armed trial design, the study had no way to address how radiation dose or scheduling affects the TCR repertoire. Changes in the blood repertoire were not tracked past 4 weeks after treatment.

TCR beta libraries were generated from genomic DNA with the immunoSEQ kit, following the manufacturer's recommendations. For library preparation, a first multiplex PCR was performed with proprietary primers, followed by a second PCR in which unique barcodes were added, and bead cleanups were performed after each round. Each sample batch included a kit-provided positive control reaction and a negative control reaction. The final libraries were assessed on an Agilent 4200 TapeStation D1000 ScreenTape, pooled by volume, and quantified by qPCR. An Illumina NextSeq500 fitted with a MidOutput 150-cycle cartridge performed the sequencing, running 156 Read1 cycles and 15 Index1 cycles with the kit's custom primers. The pooled library was loaded at 0.95 to 1 pM, with a roughly 22% PhiX control spiked in. The paper's processing steps were these. The vendor-processed data were analyzed in R, and a clonotype was defined as all T cells that share the same CDR3 nucleotide sequence. In the clone abundance analyses, frequencies were normalized to the 10,000 most abundant clones in each sample. Public T cell clones, averaging fewer than five per sample, were removed before analysis. Tumor-enriched and baseline blood-enriched clonotypes were defined by at least a 32-fold difference in abundance between compartments. A beta-binomial differential abundance model was used to identify clonotypes that were expanded or contracted between blood time points. Tumor-blood repertoire similarity was measured with the Baroni-Urbani and Buser coefficient, and groups were compared using two-tailed Wilcoxon tests in R. This immuneACCESS table, as held by TCRdb, lists in-frame sequences with V and J called but not all clones. Of the missing ones, under half trace to an unresolved V gene in checked studies; the others have no known cause. Clone size and the V and J calls come from that table; the DNA yielded D and trimming. The sample yields some 58,000 clones; around 78% were counted once. The top ten clones comprise less than 7.5% of the sample.

Comment on this clone: It lacks a known antigen. The record has no base qualities; no much larger clone is one base away.

Sample time point, as interpreted from the label and publication: blood 2 weeks post-SBRT. The treatment or condition label on this specimen signifies: 15 Gy SBRT to primary tumor, nephrectomy 4 weeks later. Serial peripheral blood from radiation-treated patients was sampled at baseline, 2 weeks and 4 weeks after SBRT to track tumor-enriched clonotypes. Every patient had renal cell carcinoma of clear cell pathology. The QIAamp DNA Blood Mini Kit (Qiagen) was used to prepare genomic DNA for TCR sequencing. The analyses included only samples that passed all quality control checks. Trimming costs V 3 bases and J 4 bases, and their ends lie 22 bases apart. The germline V gene (reference sequence) gives CDR1 as LNHNV and CDR2 as YYDKDF. The CDR3 contains 17 residues, cysteine and phenylalanine counted. Only CDR3 DNA remains: 51 bases, in frame from the first base.

Recombination connected TRBV15 to TRBJ2-7; TRBD2 is a possible D gene, resting on 5 matching bases. The sequenced sample was blood, obtained from a patient whose treatment included radiotherapy and nephrectomy. This receptor was identified in a man aged 55 to 70 with renal cell carcinoma. DNA sequence: TGTGCCACCAGCAGCCTCGTCCTCGGGGAGACTGGGTACGAGCAGTACTTC. It translates to CATSSLVLGETGYEQYF.